The entry below describes one T cell receptor (beta chain). The CDR3 is 14 amino acids. V was cut by 8 bases and J by 11 bases, with 22 bases left in between. Looked up from germline, CDR1 is MDHEN and CDR2 is SYDVKM. This sample is drawn from a study of T cell clones after liver transplantation. Assay: immunoSEQ multiplex PCR; the TCRdb copy retains only in-frame clones and omits some. This sample has 55,000 to 70,000 clones; around 93% occur once, and the top ten carry approximately 0.92%. J is TRBJ1-5 and V is TRBV28, with a weak D call TRBD1 (5 bases). This receptor was obtained from a human patient who received a liver transplant. The T cells may come from the graft donor. The sequenced sample was CD4+ T cells from blood, obtained less than 26 months after liver transplant. CDR3 sequence: CASLGREGNKAQHF. In DNA, the CDR3 is TGTGCCAGCTTGGGCAGGGAGGGCAATAAGGCCCAGCATTTT.